This T cell receptor (beta chain) was documented in a study of T cell repertoires in cytomegalovirus infection. Turning to the study itself: The authors used CMV epitopes that were HLA-C-restricted (recently identified) and HLA-B-restricted (well studied). Shared public TCR beta signatures pointed to both CMV infection and a matching HLA type. Study findings and constraints: CMV carriers having the relevant HLA were flagged by cumulative public TCR beta family frequency.

Trimming removed 5 bases from V and 8 bases from J, with 10 bases in between. This CDR3 comprises 12 residues. Germline assignment: CDR1 MNHNY and CDR2 SVGAGI (reference sequence). As concerns this clonotype: The antigen is unknown.

TCRdb fed the reads into MiXCR, producing one record per CDR3 protein. This table holds fewer than 1,000,000 distinct CDR3 sequences, roughly 31% found once. The origin of this receptor is a human donor in good health (CMV status not recorded). Some clones in this sample may be carry-over from other donors' samples. V usage is TRBV6-6 and J usage is TRBJ2-1; D is ambiguous. Source: cultured CD8+ T cells from PBMCs, taken from culture after CMV antigen stimulation. The CDR3 region has the DNA TGTGCCAGCAGTCGGGTATGGCATGAGCAGTTCTTC. Residues: CASSRVWHEQFF.